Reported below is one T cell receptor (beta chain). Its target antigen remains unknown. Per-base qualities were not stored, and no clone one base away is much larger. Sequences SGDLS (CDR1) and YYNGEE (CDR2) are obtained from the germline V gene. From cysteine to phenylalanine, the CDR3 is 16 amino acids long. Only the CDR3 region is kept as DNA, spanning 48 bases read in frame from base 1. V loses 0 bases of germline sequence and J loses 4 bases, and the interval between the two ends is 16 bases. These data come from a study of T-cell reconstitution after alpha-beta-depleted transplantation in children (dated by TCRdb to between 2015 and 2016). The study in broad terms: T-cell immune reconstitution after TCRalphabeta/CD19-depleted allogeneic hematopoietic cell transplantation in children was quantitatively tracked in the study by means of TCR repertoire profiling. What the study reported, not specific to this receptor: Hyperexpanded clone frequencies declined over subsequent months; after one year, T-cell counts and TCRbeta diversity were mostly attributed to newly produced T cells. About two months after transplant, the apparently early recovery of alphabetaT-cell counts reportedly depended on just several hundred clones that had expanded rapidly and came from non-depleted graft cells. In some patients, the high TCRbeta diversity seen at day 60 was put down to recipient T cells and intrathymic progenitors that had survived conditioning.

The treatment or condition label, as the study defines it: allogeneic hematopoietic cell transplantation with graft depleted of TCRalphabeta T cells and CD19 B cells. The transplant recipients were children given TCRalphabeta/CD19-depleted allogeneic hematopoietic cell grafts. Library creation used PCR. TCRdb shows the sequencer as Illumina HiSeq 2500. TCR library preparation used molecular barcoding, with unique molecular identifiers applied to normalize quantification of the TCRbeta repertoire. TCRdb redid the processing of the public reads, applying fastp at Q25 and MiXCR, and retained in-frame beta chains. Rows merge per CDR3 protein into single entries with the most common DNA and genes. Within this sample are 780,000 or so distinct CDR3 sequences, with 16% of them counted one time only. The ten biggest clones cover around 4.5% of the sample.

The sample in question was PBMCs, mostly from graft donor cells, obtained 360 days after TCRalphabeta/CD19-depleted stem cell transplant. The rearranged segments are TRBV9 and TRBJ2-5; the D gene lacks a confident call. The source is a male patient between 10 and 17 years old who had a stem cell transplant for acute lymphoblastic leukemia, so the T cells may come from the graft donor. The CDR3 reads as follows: CASSVDPAVPGETQYF. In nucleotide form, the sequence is TGTGCCAGCAGCGTAGATCCTGCGGTGCCTGGAGAGACCCAGTACTTC.